This T cell receptor (beta chain) was observed in a study of CD8+CD57+ T cells in acquired aplastic anemia (dated 2018 in TCRdb). Turning to the overall study: On average, sorted CD4+ and CD8+ cells yielded around 3.5 ug of extracted DNA, with a range of about 0.17 to 27.4 ug. A CD8+CD57+ expansion meant a frequency higher than the mean frequency seen in healthy subjects. What the authors observed across the whole study: Around 27 CD8+ CDR3 sequences were shared between patients and controls but appeared highly expressed in patients and within their immunodominant clones. No significant difference in CD8+ Simpson's diversity was found between patients and healthy controls (P=0.060).

As for this clonotype: Its antigen specificity is not known. Base quality data are lacking; no much larger clone is found one base away.

Genomic DNA was used as template for profiling of TCR beta VDJ combinations and CDR3 sequences. TCR repertoire sequencing was run on an Illumina HiSeq 2000. The original methods were these. TRBV/TRBJ rearrangement plots, CDR3 size and DJ length profiles, and Simpson's diversity index were used to assess repertoires. The most abundant DNA sequence in the deep sequencing data was taken as the immunodominant clone. CDR3 amino acid sequences were screened for sharing across subjects and were compared with published repertoires and the VDJdb database. TCRdb passed the public sequencing reads through fastp at Q25 and MiXCR, retaining productive beta sequences. Rows merge per CDR3 protein into single entries with the most common DNA and genes. The V and J calls here are based on TCRdb, not the publication. The sample has hundreds of thousands of distinct CDR3 sequences on record, approximately 86% of them singletons. The top ten constitute about 41% of the sample.

Patients chosen for sequencing had shown expansion of CD8+CD57+ cells by flow cytometry. Every patient had severe acquired aplastic anemia, diagnosed using the International Study of Aplastic Anemia and Agranulocytosis and Camitta criteria. Patients had received no therapy at the time of blood sampling. In this study, sorted CD4+ and CD8+ T cells from the blood of healthy subjects and of severe aplastic anemia patients had their TCR repertoires deep-sequenced. Patients were enrolled in the USA under clinicaltrials.gov protocols 00001620, 01623167, 00001397, 00071045, 00081523 and 00961064. Ficoll-Paque density gradient centrifugation was used to isolate peripheral blood mononuclear cells. CD4+ and CD8+ T cells were sorted by FACS or magnetic beads before DNA extraction. The CDR3 goes from the cysteine to the phenylalanine over 13 residues. Only CDR3 DNA remains: 39 bases, in frame from the first base. As encoded in the germline V gene, CDR1 is SGHTA while CDR2 is FQGNSA.

The chain was built from TRBV7-2 and TRBJ2-3, with no confidently assigned D gene. The end of the DNA fits TRBJ1-5 better, so the J call may be wrong. Input material: sorted CD4+, CD8+, or CD8+CD57+ T cells (not recorded which) from PBMCs. This sequence was found in a human donor with aplastic anemia. The CDR3 reads CASGVAGTATQHF. The sequenced DNA is TGTGCCAGCGGGGTCGCGGGCACAGCTACGCAGCATTTT.